The rows below give T cell receptor beta chains drawn from one sample of a study of PD-L1 blockade in urothelial cancer. Only in-frame clones appear in the TCRdb table, and some are missing; sequencing was by immunoSEQ multiplex PCR. The sample comprises about 32,000 clones, more than 75% of which are singletons, and more than 3% rests with the top ten. Sequences were derived from PBMCs, sampled around atezolizumab (anti-PD-L1) treatment. Receptors originate from a man aged 50-59 years with urothelial cancer. Each CDR3 is given with its conserved first and last residue. Fields, in order: J gene, V gene, CDR3 protein.

TRBJ2-7 TRBV18 CASSPPAGRAYEQYF
TRBJ1-1 TRBV6-6 CASGPDRGSTEAFF
TRBJ2-1 TRBV5-6 CASSLVAGVGEQFF
TRBJ1-5 TRBV6-1 CASSLEVYQPQHF
TRBJ2-1 TRBV2 CASSPTSGGNNEQFF
TRBJ2-7 TRBV4-1 CASSQGREPGYEQYF
TRBJ2-5 TRBV6-5 CASSYSGEQYF
TRBJ2-7 TRBV27 CASSLGQSYEQYF
TRBJ2-7 TRBV27 CASSKKQARSYEQYF
TRBJ1-1 TRBV6-1 CASGKAEMNTEAFF
TRBJ2-7 TRBV30 CAWSVLSSYEQYF
TRBJ1-5 TRBV10-1 CASSGQSNQPQHF
TRBJ1-5 TRBV2 CASGGWQSNQPQHF
TRBJ2-7 TRBV2 CASRADSYEQYF
TRBJ1-4 TRBV4-3 CASSQGALARTNEKLFF
TRBJ2-1 TRBV19 CASTGGEGMWVEQFF
TRBJ2-5 TRBV5-4 CASSSGTRLDSGTQYF
TRBJ2-2 TRBV10-2 CASSATGGQTGELFF
TRBJ2-3 TRBV14 CASSQDNRGTQYF
TRBJ1-6 TRBV7-3 CASSSGQGAGSPLHF
TRBJ2-7 TRBV6-5 CASSPSGSYEQYF
TRBJ2-1 TRBV6-1 CASSEVTGLLGGNEQFF
TRBJ1-1 TRBV7-2 CASSLTGGEGTEAFF
TRBJ2-1 TRBV18 CASSPPGGEQFF
TRBJ2-5 TRBV15 CATSRGRNQETQYF
TRBJ1-2 TRBV28 CASSIGTALGYYGYTF
TRBJ1-1 TRBV6-4 CASSDRGKGTEAFF
TRBJ2-5 TRBV5-8 CASSLGRGARETQYF
TRBJ2-3 TRBV6-4 CASSPGLATDTQYF
TRBJ2-5 TRBV9 CASSGKGAQYF
TRBJ2-1 TRBV2 CASALSQFF
TRBJ2-2 TRBV5-5 CASSLSFYTGELFF
TRBJ1-3 TRBV27 CASSLRGGSGNTIYF
TRBJ2-2 TRBV25-1 CASSPSGRGIGTGELFF
TRBJ2-6 TRBV13 CASSPLSGANVLTF
TRBJ2-5 TRBV5-6 CASSLKWGDETQYF
TRBJ1-6 TRBV6-1 CASGTDGRILHF
TRBJ2-3 TRBV2 CASSEGGGADTQYF
TRBJ2-1 TRBV6-4 CASSKLRDRSYNEQFF
TRBJ2-2 TRBV29-1 CSVEFGGRGTGELFF
TRBJ2-5 TRBV30 CAWSVGQGSGETQYF
TRBJ2-1 TRBV27 CASSPGDNEQFF
TRBJ1-2 TRBV19 CARGLDRSCWGYTF
TRBJ2-1 TRBV5-6 CASSLDINEQFF
TRBJ2-3 TRBV29-1 CSVSHSDTQYF
TRBJ2-1 TRBV7-9 CASSSDGTGGLNEQFF
TRBJ2-1 TRBV5-5 CASSLRENNEQFF
TRBJ2-1 TRBV4-3 CASSPPGGGAYEQFF
TRBJ1-2 TRBV5-1 CASSLASGTGVNYGYTF
TRBJ2-1 TRBV5-4 CASSPELLAGGTNEQFF